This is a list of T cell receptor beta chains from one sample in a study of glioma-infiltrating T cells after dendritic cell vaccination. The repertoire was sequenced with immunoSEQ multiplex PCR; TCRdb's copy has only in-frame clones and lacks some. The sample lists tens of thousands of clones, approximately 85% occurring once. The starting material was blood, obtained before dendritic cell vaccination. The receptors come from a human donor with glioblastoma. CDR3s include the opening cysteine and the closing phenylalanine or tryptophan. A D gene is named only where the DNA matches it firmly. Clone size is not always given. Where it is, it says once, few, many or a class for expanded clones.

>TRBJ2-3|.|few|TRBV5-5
TGTGCCAGCAGCTTTGACAGAAGAAACACAGATACGCAGTATTTT
CASSFDRRNTDTQYF
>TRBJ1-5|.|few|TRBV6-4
TGTGCCAGCAGTTCTTCTCCTGGCAATCAGCCCCAGCATTTT
CASSSSPGNQPQHF
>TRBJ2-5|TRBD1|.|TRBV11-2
TGTGCCAGCAGCAACGAAGGGACAGGCCGTTATCAAGAGACCCAGTACTTC
CASSNEGTGRYQETQYF
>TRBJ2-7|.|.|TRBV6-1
TGTGCCAGCAGTGAAAGGGGTCTGGAGCAGTACTTC
CASSERGLEQYF
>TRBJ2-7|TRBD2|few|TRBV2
TGTGCCAGCAGCGTAGCGGGAGGGAACTACGAGCAGTACTTC
CASSVAGGNYEQYF
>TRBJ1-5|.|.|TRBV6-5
TGTGCCAGCAGTCGTCAGGGCAATCAGCCCCAGCATTTT
CASSRQGNQPQHF
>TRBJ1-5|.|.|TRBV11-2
TGTGCCAGCAGCTCAGCGACAGGAACGAATCAGCCCCAGCATTTT
CASSSATGTNQPQHF
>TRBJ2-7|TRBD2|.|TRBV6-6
TGTGCCAGCAGTTACTATTCCGGGGGAGGGGACGAGCAGTACTTC
CASSYYSGGGDEQYF
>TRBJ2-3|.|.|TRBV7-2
TGTGCCAGCAGCTTATCGAGAGCGGATACGCAGTATTTT
CASSLSRADTQYF
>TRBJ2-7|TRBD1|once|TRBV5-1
TGCGCCAGCAGCTTGGAGGGACAGAGCTACGAGCAGTACTTC
CASSLEGQSYEQYF
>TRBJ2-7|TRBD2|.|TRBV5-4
TGTGCCAGCAGCGGGACTAGCGGGGGCGGCGAGCAGTACTTC
CASSGTSGGGEQYF
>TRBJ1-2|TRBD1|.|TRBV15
TGTGCCACCAGCAGTAATAGACAGGGTAGTGGCTACACCTTC
CATSSNRQGSGYTF
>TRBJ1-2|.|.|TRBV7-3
TGTGCCAGCAGCTTTGGCGGGAACTATGGCTACACCTTC
CASSFGGNYGYTF
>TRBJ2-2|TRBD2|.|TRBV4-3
TGCGCCAGCAGCCAAGAGGAGACGGGGGGACCCACCGGGGAGCTGTTTTTT
CASSQEETGGPTGELFF
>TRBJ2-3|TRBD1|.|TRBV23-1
TGCGCCAGCAGTCCACGCCGGGACAGGGGTTCGATAGATACGCAGTATTTT
CASSPRRDRGSIDTQYF
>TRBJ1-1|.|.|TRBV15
TGTGCCACCAGCAGACCGACACAAACTGAAGCTTTCTTT
CATSRPTQTEAFF
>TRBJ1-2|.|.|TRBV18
TGTGCCAGCTCCGAGAACGACAGAGACTATGGCTACACCTTC
CASSENDRDYGYTF
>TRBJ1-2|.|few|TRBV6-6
TGTGCCAGCAGTTACATTCCAGGGCGAGGCTACACCTTC
CASSYIPGRGYTF
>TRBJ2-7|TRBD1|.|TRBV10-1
TGCGCCAGCAGTGGCCGCGGACAGGGAACCTACGAGCAGTACTTC
CASSGRGQGTYEQYF
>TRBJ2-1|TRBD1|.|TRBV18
TGTGCCAGCTCACCAGGGACAGGGACCTACAATGAGCAGTTCTTC
CASSPGTGTYNEQFF
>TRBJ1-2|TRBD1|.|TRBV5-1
TGCGCCAGCAGCCGGACAGGGGGGTATGGCTACACCTTC
CASSRTGGYGYTF
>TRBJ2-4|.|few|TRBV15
TGTGCCACCAGCAGAGGGTACGGCATTCAGTACTTC
CATSRGYGIQYF
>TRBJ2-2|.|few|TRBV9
TGTGCCAGCAGCCCCGGTGGGCGGGCACACACCGGGGAGCTGTTTTTT
CASSPGGRAHTGELFF
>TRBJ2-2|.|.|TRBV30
TGTGCCTGGAGTCGGACCGGGGAGCTGTTTTTT
CAWSRTGELFF
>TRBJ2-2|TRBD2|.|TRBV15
TGTGCCACCAGCAGAGACCCAAGCGGGGGCACCGGGGAGCTGTTTTTT
CATSRDPSGGTGELFF
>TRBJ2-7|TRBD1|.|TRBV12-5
TGTGCTAGTGGGCCAGGGACAGGGTTAAACGAGCAGTACTTC
CASGPGTGLNEQYF
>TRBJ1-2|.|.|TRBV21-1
TGTGCCAGCAGCAAAACTGGCGAGGCGGGCGGCTACACCTTC
CASSKTGEAGGYTF
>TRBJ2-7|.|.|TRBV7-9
TGTGCCAGCAGTAAAAACTACGAGCAGTACTTC
CASSKNYEQYF
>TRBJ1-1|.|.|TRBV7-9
TGTGCCAGCAGCTCACAACTGGGGGCCCTGAACACTGAAGCTTTCTTT
CASSSQLGALNTEAFF
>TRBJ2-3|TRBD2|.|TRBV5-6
TGTGCCAGCAGCTTACTAGCGGGAGTATGGGCAGATACGCAGTATTTT
CASSLLAGVWADTQYF
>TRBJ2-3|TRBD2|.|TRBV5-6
TGTGCCAGCAGCTTGGCCGGGAGGACAGATACGCAGTATTTT
CASSLAGRTDTQYF
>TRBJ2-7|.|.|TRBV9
TGTGCCAGCAGCGTAGGTGGATCGGGCGAGCAGTACTTC
CASSVGGSGEQYF
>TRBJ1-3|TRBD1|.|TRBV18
TGTGCCAGCTCACCGGGACAGTATGGAAACACCATATATTTT
CASSPGQYGNTIYF
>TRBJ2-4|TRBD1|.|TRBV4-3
TGCGCCAGCAGCCAACCGGGACAGGGGTCGAACATTCAGTACTTC
CASSQPGQGSNIQYF
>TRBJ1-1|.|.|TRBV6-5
TGTGCCAGCAGTCCGCCCTGGGGGGGATACACTGAAGCTTTCTTT
CASSPPWGGYTEAFF
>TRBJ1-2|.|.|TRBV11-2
TGTGCCAGCAGCCGGGACATCGATGGCTACACCTTC
CASSRDIDGYTF
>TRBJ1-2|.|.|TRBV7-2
TGTGCCAGCAGCTTAGACTCAGGGAAGGGCTACACCTTC
CASSLDSGKGYTF
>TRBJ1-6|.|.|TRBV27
TGTGCCAGCTCGGGGGGCAGGGATAATTCACCCCTCCACTTT
CASSGGRDNSPLHF
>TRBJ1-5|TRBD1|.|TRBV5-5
TGTGCCAGCAGCTTTCGGACAGGGAACCAGCCCCAGCATTTT
CASSFRTGNQPQHF
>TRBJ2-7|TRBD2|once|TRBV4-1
TGCGCCAGCAGCCAGGCCGCCGGGACTAGCGGGGCCTACGAGCAGTACTTC
CASSQAAGTSGAYEQYF
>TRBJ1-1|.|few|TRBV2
TGTGCCAGCAGCTACGGGACAAACACTGAAGCTTTCTTT
CASSYGTNTEAFF
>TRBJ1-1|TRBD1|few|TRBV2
TGTGCCAGGAATCAGGGGGCTCGAAGAACTGAAGCTTTCTTT
CARNQGARRTEAFF
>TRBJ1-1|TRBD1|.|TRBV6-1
TGTGCCAGCAGTGGCGACAGGGGGAGAGGAGCTTTCTTT
CASSGDRGRGAFF
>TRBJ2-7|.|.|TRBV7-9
TGTGCCAGCAGCTTAACGGTTACCTACGAGCAGTACTTC
CASSLTVTYEQYF
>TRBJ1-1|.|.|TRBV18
TGTGCCAGCTCACCAAACTATGGGAACACTGAAGCTTTCTTT
CASSPNYGNTEAFF
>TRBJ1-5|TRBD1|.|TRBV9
TGTGCCAGCAGCGAAGGGACAGGGGTGTCACAGCCCCAGCATTTT
CASSEGTGVSQPQHF
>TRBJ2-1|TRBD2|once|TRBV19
TGTGCCAGTAGTAGCCCTCGACTAGCGGGAACCAATGAGCAGTTCTTC
CASSSPRLAGTNEQFF
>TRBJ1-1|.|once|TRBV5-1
TGCGCCAGCAGCTTGGCCGGGGGGCAGGGGACTGAAGCTTTCTTT
CASSLAGGQGTEAFF
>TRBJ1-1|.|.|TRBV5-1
TGCGCCAGCAGCAACAACCGGCCCGTCGGGGGAAACACTGAAGCTTTCTTT
CASSNNRPVGGNTEAFF